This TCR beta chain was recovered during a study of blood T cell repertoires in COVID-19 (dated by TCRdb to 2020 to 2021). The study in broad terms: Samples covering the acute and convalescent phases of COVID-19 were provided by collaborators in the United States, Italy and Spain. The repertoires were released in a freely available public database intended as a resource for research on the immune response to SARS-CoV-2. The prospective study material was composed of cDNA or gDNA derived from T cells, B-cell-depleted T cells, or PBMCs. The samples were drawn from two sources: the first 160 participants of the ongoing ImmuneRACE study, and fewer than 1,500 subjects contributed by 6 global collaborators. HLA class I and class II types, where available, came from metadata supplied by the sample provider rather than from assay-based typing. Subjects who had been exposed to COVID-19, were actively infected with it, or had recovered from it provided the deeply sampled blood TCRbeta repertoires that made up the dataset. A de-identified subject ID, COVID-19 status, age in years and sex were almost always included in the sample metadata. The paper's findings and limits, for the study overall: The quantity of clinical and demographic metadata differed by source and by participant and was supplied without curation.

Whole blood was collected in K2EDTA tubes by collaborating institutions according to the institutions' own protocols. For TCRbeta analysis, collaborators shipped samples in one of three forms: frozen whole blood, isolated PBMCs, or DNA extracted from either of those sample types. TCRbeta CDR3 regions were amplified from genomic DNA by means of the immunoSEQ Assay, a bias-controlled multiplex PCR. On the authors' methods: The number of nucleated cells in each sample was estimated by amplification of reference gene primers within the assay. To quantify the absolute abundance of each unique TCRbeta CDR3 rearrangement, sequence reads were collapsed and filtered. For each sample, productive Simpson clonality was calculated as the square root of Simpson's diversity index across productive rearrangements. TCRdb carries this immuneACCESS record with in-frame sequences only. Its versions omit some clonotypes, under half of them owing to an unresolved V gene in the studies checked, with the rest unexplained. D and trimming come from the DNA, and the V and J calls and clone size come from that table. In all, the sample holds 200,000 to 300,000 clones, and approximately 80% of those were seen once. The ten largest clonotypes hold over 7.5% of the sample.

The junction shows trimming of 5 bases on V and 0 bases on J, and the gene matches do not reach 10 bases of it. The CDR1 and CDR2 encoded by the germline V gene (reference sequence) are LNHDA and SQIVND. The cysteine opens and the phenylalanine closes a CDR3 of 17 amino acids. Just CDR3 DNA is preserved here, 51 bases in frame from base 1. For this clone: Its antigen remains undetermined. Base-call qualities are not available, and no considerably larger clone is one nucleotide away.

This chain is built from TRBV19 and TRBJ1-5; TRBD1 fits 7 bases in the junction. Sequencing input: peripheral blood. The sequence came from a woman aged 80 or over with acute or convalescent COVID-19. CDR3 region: CASSVTGTAFSNQPQHF. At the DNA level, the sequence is TGTGCCAGTAGTGTCACCGGGACAGCGTTTAGCAATCAGCCCCAGCATTTT. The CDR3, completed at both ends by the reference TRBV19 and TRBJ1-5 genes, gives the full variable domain DGGITQSPKYLFRKEGQNVTLSCEQNLNHDAMYWYRQDPGQGLRLIYYSQIVNDFQKGDIAEGYSVSREKKESFPLTVTSAQKNPTAFYLCASSVTGTAFSNQPQHFGDGTRLSIL.